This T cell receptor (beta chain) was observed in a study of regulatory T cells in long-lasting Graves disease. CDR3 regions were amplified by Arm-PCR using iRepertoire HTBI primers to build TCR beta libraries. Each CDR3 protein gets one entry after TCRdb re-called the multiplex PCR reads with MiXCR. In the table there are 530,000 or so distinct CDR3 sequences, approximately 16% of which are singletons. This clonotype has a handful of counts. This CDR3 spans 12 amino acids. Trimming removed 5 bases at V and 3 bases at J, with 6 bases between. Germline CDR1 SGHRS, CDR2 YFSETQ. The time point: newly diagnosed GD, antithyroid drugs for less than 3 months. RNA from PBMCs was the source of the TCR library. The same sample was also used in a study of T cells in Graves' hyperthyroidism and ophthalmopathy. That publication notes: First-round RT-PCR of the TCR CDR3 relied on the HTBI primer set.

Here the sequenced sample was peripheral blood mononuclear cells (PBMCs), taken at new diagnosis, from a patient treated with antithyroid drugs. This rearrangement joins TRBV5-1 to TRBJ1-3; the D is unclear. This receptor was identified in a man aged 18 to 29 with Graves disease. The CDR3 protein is CASRSFGNTIYF. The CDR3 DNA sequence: TGCGCCAGCAGGTCTTTTGGAAACACCATATATTTT. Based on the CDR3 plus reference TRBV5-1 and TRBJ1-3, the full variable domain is KAGVTQTPRYLIKTRGQQVTLSCSPISGHRSVSWYQQTPGQGLQFLFEYFSETQRNKGNFPGRFSGRQFSNSRSEMNVSTLELGDSALYLCASRSFGNTIYFGEGSWLTVV.